This entry concerns a single T cell receptor beta chain. This record belongs to a study of blood T cell repertoires in COVID-19. Across the study: Italy, Spain and the United States were the sources of the convalescent and acute COVID-19 samples.

CDR3 length: 18 residues. V was shortened by 3 bases and J by 4 bases, with 22 bases between the two germline ends. CDR1 is MNHEY, CDR2 SMNVEV, per germline (reference sequence). Original processing notes: By means of reference gene primer amplification, nucleated cell counts were estimated. TCRdb's table, derived via immunoSEQ multiplex PCR, lists solely in-frame clones and lacks some. Clone size and the V and J calls come from that table; the DNA yielded D and trimming. Here the sample spans 60,000 to 85,000 clones, 80% to 90% being singletons. Specimen: peripheral blood. This receptor was obtained from a woman in her forties or fifties with active COVID-19. The rearrangement uses TRBV27 and TRBJ1-3, with a tentative D call TRBD1 (5 bases). CDR3 in amino acids: CASSFPVPREVEGNTIYF. The CDR3 nucleotides read TGTGCCAGCAGTTTCCCCGTACCCAGGGAGGTGGAAGGAAACACCATATATTTT.